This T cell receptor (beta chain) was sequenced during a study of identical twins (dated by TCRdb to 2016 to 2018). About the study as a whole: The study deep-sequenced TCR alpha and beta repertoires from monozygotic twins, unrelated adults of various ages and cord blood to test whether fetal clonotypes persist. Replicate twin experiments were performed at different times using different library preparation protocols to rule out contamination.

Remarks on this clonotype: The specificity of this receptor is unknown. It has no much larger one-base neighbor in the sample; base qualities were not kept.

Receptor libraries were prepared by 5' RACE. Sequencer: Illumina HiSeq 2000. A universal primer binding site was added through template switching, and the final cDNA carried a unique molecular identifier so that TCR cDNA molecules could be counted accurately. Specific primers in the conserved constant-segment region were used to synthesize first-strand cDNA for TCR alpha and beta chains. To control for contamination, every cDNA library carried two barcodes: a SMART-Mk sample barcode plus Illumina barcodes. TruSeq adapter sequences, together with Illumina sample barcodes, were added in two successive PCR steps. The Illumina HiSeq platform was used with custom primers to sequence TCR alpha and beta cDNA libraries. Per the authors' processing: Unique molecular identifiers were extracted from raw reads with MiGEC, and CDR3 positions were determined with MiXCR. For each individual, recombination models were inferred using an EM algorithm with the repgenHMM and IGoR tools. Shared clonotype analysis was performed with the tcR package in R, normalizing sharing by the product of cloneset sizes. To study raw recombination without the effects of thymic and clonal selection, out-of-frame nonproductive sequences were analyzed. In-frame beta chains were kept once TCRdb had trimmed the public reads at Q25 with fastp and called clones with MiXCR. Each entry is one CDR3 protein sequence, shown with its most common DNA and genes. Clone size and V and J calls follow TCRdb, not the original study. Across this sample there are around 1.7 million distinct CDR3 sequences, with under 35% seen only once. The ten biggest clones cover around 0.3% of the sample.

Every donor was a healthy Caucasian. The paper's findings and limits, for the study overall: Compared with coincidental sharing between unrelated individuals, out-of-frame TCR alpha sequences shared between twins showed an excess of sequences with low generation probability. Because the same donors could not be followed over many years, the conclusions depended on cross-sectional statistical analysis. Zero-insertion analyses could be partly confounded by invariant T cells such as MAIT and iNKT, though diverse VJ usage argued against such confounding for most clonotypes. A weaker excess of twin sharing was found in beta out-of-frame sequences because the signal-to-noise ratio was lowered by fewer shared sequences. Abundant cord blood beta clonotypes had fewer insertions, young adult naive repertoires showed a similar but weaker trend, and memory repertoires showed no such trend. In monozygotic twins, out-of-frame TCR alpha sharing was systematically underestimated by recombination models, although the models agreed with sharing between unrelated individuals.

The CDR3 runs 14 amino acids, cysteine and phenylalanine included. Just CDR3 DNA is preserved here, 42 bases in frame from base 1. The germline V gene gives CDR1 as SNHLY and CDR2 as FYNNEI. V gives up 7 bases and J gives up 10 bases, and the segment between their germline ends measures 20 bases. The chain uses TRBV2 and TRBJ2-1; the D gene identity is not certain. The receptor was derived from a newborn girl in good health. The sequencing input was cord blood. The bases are TGTGCCAGCAACCTCCCCCTAAAGCCCGCGGAGCAGTTCTTC. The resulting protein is CASNLPLKPAEQFF.